What follows is one TCR beta chain and its context. There are a few counts of this clonotype. Its binding antigen is unknown. Base qualities are not provided; no much larger clone lies one nucleotide away. CDR1 and CDR2 are drawn from the germline V gene (reference sequence): MNHNY, SVGAGI. The germline V end is reduced by 5 bases and the J end by 7 bases; junction bases left unmatched: 9. The CDR3 starts with the cysteine, ends with the phenylalanine, and has 14 residues. The read is trimmed to its CDR3 DNA, 42 bases read in frame from base 1. These reads were obtained on an Illumina HiSeq 1500. TCRdb's own reprocessing of the public reads used fastp at Q25 and MiXCR and kept productive beta chains. A single entry per CDR3 protein holds the most common genes and DNA from its merged rows. Here the sample has 250,000 or so distinct CDR3 sequences; about 15% occur a single time. The ten top clones hold approximately 51% of the sample.

This specimen belongs to a study of T cell repertoires in cytomegalovirus infection (dated by TCRdb to between 2019 and 2020). With respect to the entire study: Because public TCR beta signatures pointed to carriage of CMV infection together with the matching HLA type, the HLA type of each donor mattered for the analysis. Broad study findings and their caveats: The ex vivo response was dominated by HLA-C-restricted CMV-specific TCR beta clonotypes, which also provided the single most frequent clonotype in two of eight donors. In both this cohort and an independent approximately 350-donor cohort, the cumulative frequency of public TCR beta family members distinguished carriers of CMV infection plus the relevant HLA type.

The rearrangement joined TRBV6-6 to TRBJ2-7; 9 bases in the middle match TRBD1. The sequencing input was CD8+ T cells from PBMCs. The receptor was isolated from a human donor in good health (CMV status not recorded). Some clones in this sample may be carry-over from other donors' samples. For the CDR3, the sequence is CASSDRQGGREQYF. The nucleotide sequence is given as TGTGCCAGCAGTGACAGACAGGGGGGTAGGGAGCAGTACTTC.